A single sample gave rise to the 21 T cell receptor beta chains below, sequenced in a study of blood T cell repertoires in COVID-19. Generated by immunoSEQ multiplex PCR, the TCRdb table keeps only in-frame clones and is missing some. The sample carries 50,000 to 75,000 clones, around three quarters recorded once. Input material: peripheral blood. Receptors were obtained from a man aged 55 to 70 with acute or convalescent COVID-19.

The V gene is TRBV2, the J gene TRBJ2-7, with D perhaps TRBD1 (6 bases). Trimming cost V 4 bases and J 0 bases, with 10 bases left between them. Germline loops: CDR1 SNHLY, CDR2 FYNNEI. The length of the CDR3 is 14 residues. The CDR3 bases are TGTGCCAGCAGTGGACAGGTTGTCTCCTACGAGCAGTACTTC. Amino acids: CASSGQVVSYEQYF.

This clone was observed a single time. The chain is built from TRBV9 and TRBJ1-3, with D unclear. The CDR3 is made up of 14 amino acids. The germline CDR1 and CDR2 sequences are SGDLS and YYNGEE. V lost 1 base and J 0 bases, leaving 5 bases between the germline ends. In DNA form, the CDR3 reads TGTGCCAGCAGCGTACAGGACTCTGGAAACACCATATATTTT. Encoded protein: CASSVQDSGNTIYF.

The V call is TRBV19, the J call TRBJ2-6; TRBD2 is a possible D gene (6 bases). This CDR3 is 18 amino acids long. Germline CDR1 LNHDA, CDR2 SQIVND (reference sequence). Trimming took off 6 bases at V and 0 bases at J, with 18 bases between the two ends. CDR3 protein: CASRSGRLESSGANVLTF. CDR3 nucleotides: TGTGCCAGTAGGAGTGGGAGGCTTGAGAGCTCTGGGGCCAACGTCCTGACTTTC.

The count of this clone is one. V usage is TRBV28 and J usage is TRBJ1-3, with D tentatively TRBD1 (5 bases). CDR3 length: 15 residues. Looked up from germline, CDR1 is MDHEN and CDR2 is SYDVKM. Trimming took 4 bases from V and 0 from J, leaving 10 bases between them. CDR3 in amino acids: CASSSLDSSGNTIYF. CDR3 nucleotides: TGTGCCAGCAGTTCCCTCGACAGCTCTGGAAACACCATATATTTT.

The chain combines TRBV4-2 with TRBJ1-2; D call uncertain. CDR1 is LGHNA, CDR2 YNFKEQ, per germline. The CDR3 is 15 amino acids. Trimming removed 0 bases from V and 4 bases from J, with 12 bases in between. CDR3 bases: TGTGCCAGCAGCCAAGATCGGGGTTCGGTCTATGGCTACACCTTC. It yields the protein CASSQDRGSVYGYTF.

This chain links TRBV3-1 (or the pseudogene TRBV3-2) with TRBJ1-4, with a tentative D call TRBD1 (6 bases). CDR1 and CDR2 from the germline V gene are LGHDT and YNNKEL (reference sequence). Between the trimmed V and J ends, which lost 5 bases and 4 bases, there was a span of 14 bases. The CDR3 spans 15 residues. The chain's CDR3 is CASSRPTGLNEKLFF. The CDR3 DNA is TGTGCCAGCAGCAGGCCAACAGGGCTTAATGAAAAACTGTTTTTT.

This clone was picked up a small number of times. The chain employs TRBV2 and TRBJ1-2; 8 bases map to TRBD1. Germline V gene data show CDR1 as SNHLY and CDR2 as FYNNEI. The CDR3 covers 15 residues. With 4 bases clipped from V and 8 bases from J, the junction kept 12 bases outside the gene matches. The CDR3 DNA sequence: TGTGCCAGCAGTGGGCAGGACAGGGAATTGCGGGGCTACACCTTC. Its translation is CASSGQDRELRGYTF.

The chain is built from TRBV28 and TRBJ1-1, with D unclear. Trimming pared 8 bases from V and 5 bases from J, leaving 9 bases between. Germline V gene sequence: CDR1 MDHEN, CDR2 SYDVKM. The CDR3 contains 11 residues. The chain's CDR3 is CASLAGTEAFF. The CDR3 DNA sequence: TGTGCCAGCTTGGCGGGGACTGAAGCTTTCTTT.

This clone was counted between two and nine times. This chain joins TRBV10-3 and TRBJ2-5; TRBD1 aligns across 9 bases. V lost 6 bases to trimming and J lost 2 bases; unmatched junction nucleotides: 7. The CDR3 runs 15 residues. Germline V gene data show CDR1 as ENHRY and CDR2 as SYGVKD. The CDR3 DNA reads as TGTGCCATCAGGGGGGGGACAGGGCGGCAAGAGACCCAGTACTTC. Its translation is CAIRGGTGRQETQYF.

V is TRBV7-2 and J is TRBJ2-5; 9 positions agree with TRBD2. This CDR3 contains 16 residues. CDR1 and CDR2 (germline): SGHTA, FQGNSA. J was trimmed by 5 bases and V by 5 bases; bases with no gene match: 12. CDR3 amino acids: CASSPLRAGGLETQYF. In nucleotides, the CDR3 is TGTGCCAGCAGCCCCCTCCGGGCGGGAGGGTTGGAGACCCAGTACTTC.

V usage is TRBV7-2 and J usage is TRBJ2-3; 7 bases line up with TRBD2. The germline V gene encodes CDR1 SGHTA and CDR2 FQGNSA. V lost 2 bases, J lost 3 bases, and 14 bases stayed unmatched. The CDR3 runs to 18 residues. The CDR3 nucleotides are TGTGCCAGCAGCTTACTTTTACCGCGGCGGGAGTGGACAGATACGCAGTATTTT. It is translated as CASSLLLPRREWTDTQYF.

The rearrangement links TRBV14 to TRBJ2-1, with a tentative D call TRBD1 (6 bases). Deletions cut 1 base from V and 0 bases from J, with 7 bases between. Germline V gives CDR1 SGHDN, CDR2 FVKESK. The CDR3 has 15 residues. CDR3 DNA: TGTGCCAGCAGCCAAGTGGACAGCTCCTACAATGAGCAGTTCTTC. This codes for CASSQVDSSYNEQFF.

The V gene is TRBV6-5, the J gene TRBJ1-1, with 9 bases that match TRBD1. V trimming: 6 bases; J trimming: 5 bases; junction bases outside the gene matches: 7. The CDR3 runs 14 residues. Germline V lookup: CDR1 MNHEY, CDR2 SVGAGI. CDR3 sequence: CASRGDRERTEAFF. CDR3 nucleotide sequence: TGTGCCAGCAGGGGGGACAGGGAGAGAACTGAAGCTTTCTTT.

The table lists this clone with a few counts. V gene TRBV28 combines with J gene TRBJ1-6; D gene ambiguous. In germline, CDR1 is MDHEN, CDR2 SYDVKM. V lost 2 bases and J lost 0, with 5 bases in between. This CDR3 has 15 amino acids. CDR3 protein: CASSLKHSYNSPLHF. The CDR3 nucleotides are TGTGCCAGCAGTTTAAAACACTCCTATAATTCACCCCTCCACTTT.

The gene calls are TRBV27 and TRBJ1-2, with TRBD1 identical over 9 bases. CDR1 MNHEY and CDR2 SMNVEV come from the germline V gene (reference sequence). This CDR3 comprises 16 residues. With V trimmed by 5 bases and J by 4 bases, 11 bases remained unmatched. The CDR3 sequence: CASSTLYRGRGYGYTF. CDR3 coding DNA: TGTGCCAGCAGTACTCTTTACAGGGGGCGCGGCTATGGCTACACCTTC.

This chain joins TRBV19 and TRBJ2-5; 12 nucleotides line up with TRBD2. The CDR3 is 18 residues long. J was trimmed by 0 bases and V by 4 bases; bases with no gene match: 9. CDR1 LNHDA and CDR2 SQIVND come from the germline V gene (reference sequence). Here the CDR3 DNA reads TGTGCCAGTAGTAGTCCTAGCGGGAGGGGCAAGAACCAAGAGACCCAGTACTTC. It yields the protein CASSSPSGRGKNQETQYF.

The chain is built from TRBV5-6 and TRBJ2-1; weak D call: TRBD1 (6 bases). CDR1 and CDR2 (germline): SGHDT, YYEEEE. V gave up 3 bases and J gave up 0 bases, with 19 bases separating them. The CDR3 extends over 18 amino acids. In DNA, the CDR3 is TGTGCCAGCAGCTCGAACGGAAGACAGGAACGCTCCTACAATGAGCAGTTCTTC. Translation gives CASSSNGRQERSYNEQFF.

The CDR3 nucleotides are TGTGCCAGCAGCTTACTGTTAACGGCAGGGGAGAATGAGCAGTTCTTC. It specifies CASSLLLTAGENEQFF. The rearrangement joins TRBV7-8 to TRBJ2-1, with D possibly TRBD1 on 6 matching bases. CDR1 SGHVS and CDR2 FQNEAQ come from the germline V gene. This CDR3 has 16 residues. Trimming took off 2 bases at V and 7 bases at J, with 18 bases between the two ends. Supplemented by reference TRBV7-8 and TRBJ2-1, the full variable domain reads GAGVSQSPRYKVAKRGQDVALRCDPISGHVSLFWYQQALGQGPEFLTYFQNEAQLDKSGLPSDRFFAERPEGSVSTLKIQRTQQEDSAVYLCASSLLLTAGENEQFFGPGTRLTVL.

The chain combines TRBV18 with TRBJ1-1; TRBD1 matches at 9 bases. Germline V gene sequence: CDR1 KGHSH, CDR2 LQKENI. V shed 3 bases, J shed 5 bases, and the junction held 4 bases outside the gene matches. There are 14 residues in the CDR3. CDR3 residues: CASSPQGQGTEAFF. CDR3 bases: TGTGCCAGCTCACCGCAGGGACAGGGAACTGAAGCTTTCTTT.

This chain links TRBV4-2 with TRBJ2-2, with 7 bases lining up with TRBD2. CDR1 is LGHNA, CDR2 YNFKEQ, per germline. This CDR3 comprises 17 residues. Trimming removed 1 base from V and 5 bases from J; junction bases left unmatched: 10. CDR3 bases: TGTGCCAGCAGCCAAGCAAGTCTAGCGGCGCTTACCGGGGAGCTGTTTTTT. Amino acid sequence: CASSQASLAALTGELFF.

This chain connects TRBV28 to TRBJ2-7; no reliable D call. The V gene lost 5 bases and the J gene lost 3 bases, with 14 bases spanning the gap. The CDR3 length is 14 residues. Germline assignment: CDR1 MDHEN and CDR2 SYDVKM. The CDR3 nucleotides read TGTGCCAGCAGTCCACGGGTAGTGAGCTACGAGCAGTACTTC. Amino acid sequence: CASSPRVVSYEQYF. Full variable domain (missing parts from reference TRBV28 and TRBJ2-7): DVKVTQSSRYLVKRTGEKVFLECVQDMDHENMFWYRQDPGLGLRLIYFSYDVKMKEKGDIPEGYSVSREKKERFSLILESASTNQTSMYLCASSPRVVSYEQYFGPGTRLTVT.